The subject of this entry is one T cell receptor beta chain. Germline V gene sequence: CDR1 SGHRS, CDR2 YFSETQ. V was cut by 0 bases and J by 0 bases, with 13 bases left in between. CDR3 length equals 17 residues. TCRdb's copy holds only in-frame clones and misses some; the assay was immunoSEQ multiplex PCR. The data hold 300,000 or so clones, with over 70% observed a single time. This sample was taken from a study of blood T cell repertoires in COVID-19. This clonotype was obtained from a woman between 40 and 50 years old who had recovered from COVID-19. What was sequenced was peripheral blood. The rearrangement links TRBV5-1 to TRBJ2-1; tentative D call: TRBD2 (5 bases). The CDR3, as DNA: TGCGCCAGCAGCTTGGGGTTGGCAAGCGGCTCCTACAATGAGCAGTTCTTC. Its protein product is CASSLGLASGSYNEQFF.